The text below deals with one T cell receptor (beta chain). What it recognizes is unknown. This sample is drawn from a study of T-cell memory formation after mild COVID-19. General study findings and limits: Some responding clones appeared in pre-infection memory, suggesting cross-reactive memory joined.

Germline CDR1 reads SGHVS; CDR2 reads FNYEAQ. Trimming cost V 3 bases and J 4 bases; bases outside gene matches: 6. CDR3 length equals 15 residues. TCRdb re-derived calls from the 5' RACE reads in MiXCR, one entry per CDR3 protein. In the table there are some 330,000 distinct CDR3 sequences, about 21% of which are singletons. This TCR derives from an adult woman who had mild COVID-19 (a few samples of this study predate the infection). Cell type and time point are not known. The sequenced sample consisted of PBMCs or a T cell subset sorted from them (not recorded which). The chain joins TRBV7-6 to TRBJ1-3; 7 bases agree with TRBD1. This CDR3 is CASSLEPGQGNTIYF. CDR3 DNA sequence: TGTGCCAGCAGCTTGGAGCCGGGACAGGGAAACACCATATATTTT.